Shown below are 15 T cell receptor beta chains from a single sample sequenced in a study of shared clonotypes between healthy human individuals (dated by TCRdb to 2020 to 2022). CD8 naive samples were obtained by positive selection for CCR7 among CD45RO-negative cells, yielding a CD45RA+CCR7+ population from which TemRA cells were excluded. The library was prepared using the immunoSEQ multiplex PCR assay. The immuneACCESS repertoire file appears here via TCRdb, limited to in-frame rearrangements. These files lack a portion of the clones; in checked studies, under half of the deficit traces to unresolved V genes, and the cause of the others is not known. This sample gives about 2.1 million clones in total; 85% to 95% of them show up just once. The ten biggest clones cover about 1.5% of the sample. The material sequenced was naive CD8+ T cells from PBMCs. In the paper's terms, the cell subset or site label means: CD45RA+CCR7+. These receptor sequences come from a man younger than 35 in good health. Some clones in this sample may be carry-over from other donors' samples.

The CDR3 nucleotides read TGCAGCGTCATGCAGGGGAGCGGTGGCTACACCTTC. Translating it yields CSVMQGSGGYTF. V and J are TRBV29-1 and TRBJ1-2, with D possibly matching TRBD1 (6 bases). There are 12 residues in the CDR3. Germline CDR1 reads SQVTM; CDR2 reads ANQGSEA. V gave up 6 bases and J gave up 7 bases, with 15 bases separating them. The complete variable domain, with remaining parts taken from reference TRBV29-1 and TRBJ1-2, reads SAVISQKPSRDICQRGTSLTIQCQVDSQVTMMFWYRQQPGQSLTLIATANQGSEATYESGFVIDKFPISRPNLTFSTLTVSNMSPEDSSIYLCSVMQGSGGYTFGSGTRLTVV.

The J gene is TRBJ1-2, the V gene TRBV21-1. TRBV21-1 represents a pseudogene. CDR3 length: 12 amino acids. CDR3 loop: CASSRVGYGYTF. The CDR3 DNA reads as TGTGCCAGCAGCAGAGTGGGCTATGGCTACACCTTC.

The chain combines TRBV4-1 with TRBJ1-5, with D hard to call. This CDR3 spans 15 amino acids. Trimming took off 1 base at V and 4 bases at J, with 11 bases between the two ends. The germline gives CDR1 MGHRA, CDR2 YSYEKL. CDR3 nucleotides: TGCGCCAGCAGCCAAGTGGCACCGCAGAATCAGCCCCAGCATTTT. This sequence encodes CASSQVAPQNQPQHF.

This clone was seen only once. The chain recombines TRBV19 with TRBJ1-1, with no clear D. V lost 2 bases and J 5 bases, leaving 9 bases between the germline ends. This CDR3 contains 13 residues. Looked up from germline, CDR1 is LNHDA and CDR2 is SQIVND (reference sequence). DNA of the CDR3: TGTGCCAGTAGTATAATCGGGAGGACTGAAGCTTTCTTT. It translates to CASSIIGRTEAFF.

This rearrangement joins TRBV19 to TRBJ2-7, with 11 positions matching TRBD1. V gave up 5 bases and J gave up 6 bases; unmatched junction bases: 12. CDR1 is LNHDA, CDR2 SQIVND, per germline (reference sequence). The CDR3 runs to 16 residues. The CDR3 nucleotides read TGTGCCAGTAGTGAGGACAGGGGGCTAATCGTGGGCGAGCAGTACTTC. It yields the protein CASSEDRGLIVGEQYF.

V usage is TRBV4-1 and J usage is TRBJ1-5; D is ambiguous. The CDR3 has 14 amino acids. Germline CDR1 is MGHRA and CDR2 is YSYEKL. Trimming took 0 bases from V and 5 from J, leaving 8 bases between them. Here the CDR3 DNA reads TGCGCCAGCAGCCAAGACGGATCCCATCAGCCCCAGCATTTT. Its protein is CASSQDGSHQPQHF.

This chain joins TRBV13 and TRBJ2-7; 15 bases map to TRBD2. Germline values: CDR1 PRHDT, CDR2 FYEKMQ (reference sequence). This CDR3 region has 19 residues. Losses at the gene ends were 6 bases for V and 0 bases for J; bases not matched to a gene: 12. The CDR3 protein is CASRIRGLAGGQSSYEQYF. The CDR3 DNA reads TGTGCCAGCAGGATACGCGGACTAGCGGGAGGGCAAAGCTCCTACGAGCAGTACTTC.

This rearrangement joins TRBV6-6 to TRBJ2-5; D not certain. The V end was cut by 6 bases, the J end by 2 bases, with 7 bases between. CDR1 MNHNY and CDR2 SVGAGI come from the germline V gene (reference sequence). This CDR3 has 12 amino acids. CDR3 coding DNA: TGTGCCAGCAGCCGGCCGCAAGAGACCCAGTACTTC. It specifies CASSRPQETQYF.

Notes on this clone: The sample has other DNA sequences that encode this CDR3 too. The V and J genes are TRBV5-6 and TRBJ1-2; D is unresolved. Germline CDR1 and CDR2: SGHDT and YYEEEE. V shed 5 bases and J shed 4 bases, with 6 bases lying between them. The CDR3 length is 11 residues. Written as DNA, the CDR3 is TGTGCCAGCAGTTCGGGCTATGGCTACACCTTC. As protein: CASSSGYGYTF.

V is TRBV11-2 and J is TRBJ2-7; 7 bases line up with TRBD1. Germline V gene data show CDR1 as SGHAT and CDR2 as FQNNGV. With 5 bases clipped from V and 0 bases from J, the junction kept 19 bases outside the gene matches. The CDR3 covers 19 residues. For the CDR3, the DNA is TGTGCCAGCAGCCCAACCGATACCACAGGGGTTGAGGGCTCCTACGAGCAGTACTTC. Its protein product is CASSPTDTTGVEGSYEQYF.

V and J are TRBV7-9 and TRBJ1-1, with D tentatively TRBD1 (5 bases). V lost 6 bases, J lost 5 bases, and 22 bases lay in between. Germline V gene lookup returns CDR1 SEHNR and CDR2 FQNEAQ (reference sequence). The CDR3 spans 16 residues. The CDR3 coding sequence is TGTGCCAGCAGTCACAGAACAGGAATTTTTTGGACTGAAGCTTTCTTT. This gives the protein CASSHRTGIFWTEAFF.

The chain couples TRBV30 to TRBJ1-2; D unresolved. Germline V gives CDR1 GTSNPN, CDR2 SVGIG (reference sequence). This CDR3 has 10 residues. With 2 bases removed from V and 4 bases from J, the gap between germline ends came to 2 bases. The CDR3 is CAWSTYGYTF. The CDR3 DNA reads as TGTGCCTGGAGTACCTATGGCTACACCTTC.

This rearrangement joins TRBV6-1 to TRBJ1-4, with TRBD1 identical over 9 bases. Trimming cost V 3 bases and J 4 bases; bases outside gene matches: 15. The CDR3 runs to 19 residues. CDR1 is MNHNS, CDR2 SASEGT, per germline. The CDR3 region is CASSDLQGAFWINNEKLFF. The CDR3 region has the DNA TGTGCCAGCAGTGATTTACAGGGGGCTTTCTGGATTAATAATGAAAAACTGTTTTTT.

The V and J genes are TRBV7-9 and TRBJ2-3; TRBD2 matches at 10 bases. Germline-derived CDR1 and CDR2 are SEHNR and FQNEAQ (reference sequence). The CDR3 extends over 16 amino acids. Trimming at V came to 6 bases and at J to 0 bases, leaving 6 bases not matched to a gene. The CDR3 loop is CASRETAGGSTDTQYF. The DNA of the CDR3 is TGTGCCAGCAGGGAGACAGCGGGAGGGAGCACAGATACGCAGTATTTT.

The CDR3 loop reads CASSLGLPGYTGELFF. Written as DNA, the CDR3 is TGTGCCAGCAGCTTAGGTTTGCCAGGGTACACCGGGGAGCTGTTTTTT. V is TRBV7-9 and J is TRBJ2-2, with a tentative D call TRBD1 (5 bases). V was cut by 1 base and J by 3 bases, with 12 bases left in between. The CDR3 has 16 amino acids. Germline lookup yields CDR1 SEHNR and CDR2 FQNEAQ (reference sequence). The full variable domain, with the rest looked up from reference TRBV7-9 and TRBJ2-2, is DTGVSQNPRHKITKRGQNVTFRCDPISEHNRLYWYRQTLGQGPEFLTYFQNEAQLEKSRLLSDRFSAERPKGSFSTLEIQRTEQGDSAMYLCASSLGLPGYTGELFFGEGSRLTVL.